The source of this TCR beta chain is a study of T cell responses to AZD1222 COVID-19 vaccine. Of note for this clone: No antigen is known for it.

Regarding the study as a whole: Spike was spanned by vaccine-associated CD4 TCRs, which were dominant at 160-218 and 743-854. Baseline seropositivity characterized only six AZD1222 recipients.

Measured with immunoSEQ multiplex PCR; TCRdb has only the in-frame clones, and not every one. The sample has 90,000 to 120,000 clones, 85% to 95% seen once. The CDR3 has 11 residues. Germline assignment: CDR1 WSHSY and CDR2 SAAADI. Trimming removed 3 bases at V and 9 bases at J, with 8 bases between. The material was peripheral blood, obtained 28 days after the second AZD1222 dose. This sequence originates from an adult who received the AZD1222 COVID-19 vaccine. The J gene is TRBJ2-5, the V gene TRBV10-2; D is unclear. The CDR3 sequence is CASSEYRAQYF. As DNA, the CDR3 is TGCGCCAGCAGTGAATACCGAGCCCAGTACTTC.